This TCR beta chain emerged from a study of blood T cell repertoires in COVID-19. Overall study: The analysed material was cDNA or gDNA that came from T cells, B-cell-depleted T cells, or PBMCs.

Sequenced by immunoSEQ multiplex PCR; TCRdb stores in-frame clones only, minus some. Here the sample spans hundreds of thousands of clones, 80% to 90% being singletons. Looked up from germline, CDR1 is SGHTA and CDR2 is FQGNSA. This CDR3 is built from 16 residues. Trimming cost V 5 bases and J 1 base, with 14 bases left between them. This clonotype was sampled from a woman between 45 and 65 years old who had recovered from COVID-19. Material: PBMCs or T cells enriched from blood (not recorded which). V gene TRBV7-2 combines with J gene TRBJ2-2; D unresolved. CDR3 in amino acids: CASSLNSNLNTGELFF. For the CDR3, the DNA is TGTGCCAGCAGCCTGAATTCGAACTTGAACACCGGGGAGCTGTTTTTT.